What follows are 23 T cell receptor beta chains derived from one specimen sequenced in a study of T cell clonality in common variable immunodeficiency (dated by TCRdb to about 2015). Points the paper makes about the study in general: Reportedly, TCRbeta sequences from CVID had fewer deletions and N-nucleotide insertions, and highly modified clones with 13 or more V deletions were absent from CVID.

The antigens these receptors bind are not known. The library relied on the immunoSEQ multiplex PCR assay. TCRdb took over this immuneACCESS table, retaining in-frame rearrangements with V and J assigned. Such tables are incomplete; in checked studies, under half of the missing clones stem from an unresolved V gene, and the remainder is unexplained. This sample is represented by tens of thousands of clones, with no singletons among them. The biggest ten clones account for 2% to 2.5% of the sample. Material for sequencing was peripheral blood mononuclear cells. These receptors were collected from a human donor with common variable immunodeficiency.

This clone has at least ten counts. CDR3 residues: CASSARQGSPGELFF. The CDR3 bases that were read are TGTGCCAGCAGCGCTCGACAGGGAAGTCCCGGGGAG. The J gene is TRBJ2-2, the V gene TRBV7-7; the match to TRBD1 covers 7 bases. The CDR3 end falls 3 residues outside the read, so it is completed with the germline J gene. CDR1 and CDR2 (germline): SSHAT, FNYEAQ (reference sequence). V lost 5 bases, J lost 6 bases, and 9 bases stayed unmatched. The CDR3 consists of 15 residues.

Ten or more counts support this clone. Partial CDR3 DNA: TGTGCCAGCAGAAAAACAGGGTCCGAGTCACCC. Its translation: CASRKTGSESP. In full, the CDR3 is CASRKTGSESPLHF. This chain uses TRBV5-4 with TRBJ1-6; weak D call: TRBD1 (6 bases). The sequenced fragment ends 3 residues before the CDR3 boundary, so the rest is inferred from the germline J gene. V lost 5 bases to trimming and J lost 10 bases, with 16 bases between them. This CDR3 has 14 amino acids. Germline lookup yields CDR1 SGHNT and CDR2 YYREEE (reference sequence). Full variable domain (rest looked up from reference TRBV5-4 and TRBJ1-6): ETGVTQSPTHLIKTRGQQVTLRCSSQSGHNTVSWYQQALGQGPQFIFQYYREEENGRGNFPPRFSGLQFPNYSSELNVNALELDDSALYLCASRKTGSESPLHFGNGTRLTVT.

At least ten counts were recorded for this clone. The DNA is left out, because the CDR3 cannot be placed on it with certainty; the CDR3 is given as TCRdb lists it. The chain employs TRBV6-2 or TRBV6-3 and TRBJ1-3; TRBD1 reflects the table's D call only, with no check against the DNA. Both ends counted, the CDR3 spans 14 residues. The germline V gene encodes CDR1 MNHEY and CDR2 SVGEGT. The CDR3 reads CASILAGSGNTIYF.

This clone was picked up many times. The CDR3 is cut off 3 residues early in the read; its end comes from the germline J gene. This chain connects TRBV19 to TRBJ1-5; 11 bases map to TRBD1. Germline V CDR1 and CDR2: LNHDA, SQIVND (reference sequence). The CDR3 is made up of 15 amino acids. V gave up 7 bases and J gave up 6 bases; unmatched junction bases: 8. The sequenced CDR3 bases are TGTGCCAGTAACCTCGGGACAGGGGGGCGTCAGCCC. Translating gives CASNLGTGGRQP. The entire CDR3 is CASNLGTGGRQPQHF.

In its sample, this clone ranks as medium-sized. The read stops 3 residues short of the end of the CDR3; the missing end is completed from the germline J gene. This chain links TRBV5-4 with TRBJ2-3, with D unclear. The CDR3 sequence is 15 residues long. CDR1 SGHNT and CDR2 YYREEE come from the germline V gene (reference sequence). With 1 base removed from V and 4 bases from J, the gap between germline ends came to 13 bases. This CDR3 reads CASSLSPSISDTQYF. The part of the CDR3 DNA that was read is TGTGCCAGCAGCTTGAGCCCCTCGATATCAGATACG.

This clone was observed many times. The sequence runs out 3 residues before the end of the CDR3; the remainder is reconstructed from the germline J gene. This rearrangement joins TRBV2 to TRBJ1-1; maybe TRBD1 (6 bases). The germline V gene has CDR1 SNHLY and CDR2 FYNNEI. The CDR3 length is 13 residues. V was trimmed by 10 bases and J by 1 base, leaving 13 bases between them. CDR3 loop: CATTLTGNTEAFF. Partial CDR3 DNA: TGTGCCACCACACTGACAGGGAACACTGAA.

This clone was observed at least ten times. The read stops 3 residues short of the end of the CDR3; the missing end is completed from the germline J gene. This chain uses TRBV2 with TRBJ2-5; 10 nucleotides agree with TRBD2. CDR1 is SNHLY, CDR2 FYNNEI, per germline. J lost 5 bases, V lost 7 bases, and 10 bases had no gene match. This CDR3 is built from 15 residues. CDR3 sequence reads: CASTELAGSGETQYF. Incomplete CDR3 DNA: TGTGCCAGCACCGAACTAGCGGGGAGCGGGGAGACC.

This clone has a handful of counts. The CDR3 end falls 3 residues outside the read, so it is completed with the germline J gene. This chain links TRBV5-8 with TRBJ1-5, with a tentative D call TRBD1 (5 bases). CDR1 is SGHTS, CDR2 YDEGEE, per germline. This CDR3 contains 14 residues. Trimming removed 1 base from V and 1 base from J, with 6 bases in between. The DNA read from the CDR3 is TGTGCCAGCAGCTTGCGGGGGAGCAATCAGCCC. Amino acids: CASSLRGSNQP. The whole CDR3 sequence reads CASSLRGSNQPQHF.

This clone was detected many times. From the germline J gene comes the end of the CDR3, since the read stops 3 residues before it. The rearrangement uses TRBV5-4 and TRBJ2-1; TRBD2 aligns across 11 bases. The CDR3 is 15 residues long. Germline V lookup: CDR1 SGHNT, CDR2 YYREEE (reference sequence). Losses at the gene ends were 2 bases for V and 9 bases for J; bases not matched to a gene: 7. The part of the CDR3 DNA that was read is TGTGCCAGCAGCTTCACGACTAGCGGGACCAGTGAG. Translation gives CASSFTTSGTSE. The CDR3 as a whole reads CASSFTTSGTSEQFF.

This clone has a count of ten or more. Read coverage stops 3 residues before the CDR3 terminus; the germline J gene supplies the remainder. V and J are TRBV5-1 and TRBJ2-7; 8 bases are shared with TRBD2. The CDR3 spans 15 residues. J lost 0 bases, V lost 7 bases, and 9 bases had no gene match. Per germline, CDR1 SGHRS and CDR2 YFSETQ. The sequenced CDR3 bases are TGCGCCAGCTCTCCGGGGGGGCTAAGCTCCTACGAG. It yields the protein CASSPGGLSSYE. The whole CDR3 protein is CASSPGGLSSYEQYF.

This clone was counted ten times or more. The read halts 3 residues ahead of the CDR3 end, with the missing end drawn from the germline J gene. This sequence joins TRBV11-3 and TRBJ1-2; no firm D call. CDR3 size: 13 residues. Germline CDR1 SGHNT, CDR2 YENEEA. The V gene lost 3 bases and the J gene lost 4 bases, with 9 bases spanning the gap. The part of the CDR3 DNA that was read is TGTGCCAGCAGCTTCGGGGAGGGCTATGGC. Residues: CASSFGEGYG. The full-length CDR3 reads as CASSFGEGYGYTF.

Ten or more counts support this clone. The read ends 3 residues before the CDR3 terminus; that terminus is restored from the germline J gene. The gene calls are TRBV4-2 and TRBJ2-5; 16 nucleotides match TRBD2. V shed 4 bases and J 2 bases; nucleotides not matched to a gene: 4. The CDR3 runs to 17 residues. Germline V lookup: CDR1 LGHNA, CDR2 YNFKEQ. The sequenced part of the CDR3 DNA is TGTGCCAGCAGCCCGGGACTAGCGGGGGGGCTACAAGAGACC. It yields the protein CASSPGLAGGLQET. The whole CDR3 sequence reads CASSPGLAGGLQETQYF.

This clone was seen repeatedly, ten times or more. The read finishes 3 residues shy of the CDR3 end, and the germline J gene is used to complete it. The chain links TRBV20-1 to TRBJ2-7, with TRBD2 matching 9 bases. CDR3 length: 15 amino acids. The V gene's germline CDR1 is DFQATT and CDR2 SNEGSKA (reference sequence). J was trimmed by 2 bases and V by 6 bases; bases with no gene match: 11. The CDR3 here is CSAFTRAGGPYEQYF. The CDR3 DNA, read in part, is TGCAGTGCCTTCACGAGGGCGGGGGGGCCCTACGAG.

This clone was observed at least ten times. The CDR3 goes on 3 residues after the read ends, and that part is filled in from the germline J gene. J is TRBJ1-5 and V is TRBV2; tentatively, D is TRBD1 (5 bases). The CDR3 spans 14 residues. The germline V gene encodes CDR1 SNHLY and CDR2 FYNNEI. Trimming cost V 2 bases and J 9 bases, with 14 bases left between them. The CDR3 bases that were read are TGTGCCAGCAGTGAATCGCTGGGGCTCGGGCCC. Protein: CASSESLGLGP. The whole CDR3 protein reads CASSESLGLGPQHF.

This clone was recorded at least ten times. The observed sequence ends 3 residues before the CDR3 terminus, with the missing tail filled in from the germline J gene. The rearrangement links TRBV6-2 or TRBV6-3 to TRBJ1-2; 7 nucleotides agree with TRBD1. V gave up 7 bases and J gave up 4 bases; unmatched junction bases: 9. CDR3 length: 14 amino acids. The V gene's germline CDR1 is MNHEY and CDR2 SVGEGT. CDR3 bases read: TGTGCCAGCACAATCCGAGGGACAGCCTATGGC. It yields the protein CASTIRGTAYG. The complete CDR3 reads CASTIRGTAYGYTF.

This clone has at least ten counts. The read finishes 3 residues shy of the CDR3 end, and the germline J gene is used to complete it. The rearrangement links TRBV30 to TRBJ1-5; a possible D gene is TRBD1 (6 bases). The CDR3 consists of 14 residues. Germline V gene sequence: CDR1 GTSNPN, CDR2 SVGIG (reference sequence). Between the trimmed V and J ends, which lost 2 bases and 7 bases, there was a span of 15 bases. CDR3 sequence reads: CAWSRGGRGQPQHF. The sequenced part of the CDR3 DNA is TGTGCCTGGAGTCGAGGGGGTCGAGGGCAGCCC. Filled out from reference TRBV30 and TRBJ1-5, the complete variable domain reads SQTIHQWPATLVQPVGSPLSLECTVEGTSNPNLYWYRQAAGRGLQLLFYSVGIGQISSEVPQNLSASRPQDRQFILSSKKLLLSDSGFYLCAWSRGGRGQPQHFGDGTRLSIL.

This clone has ten or more counts. Coverage ceases 3 residues before the CDR3 finishes, and the germline J gene fills in the end. The chain uses TRBV14 and TRBJ2-1; 8 nucleotides agree with TRBD2. With V trimmed by 2 bases and J by 8 bases, 5 bases remained unmatched. There are 14 residues in the CDR3. Germline V CDR1 and CDR2: SGHDN, FVKESK. The CDR3 region is CASSQSGGGDEQFF. CDR3 DNA, as far as it was read: TGTGCCAGCAGCCAAAGCGGGGGAGGCGATGAG.

This clone has a count of ten or more. The read comes to an end 3 residues before the CDR3 does, leaving the germline J gene to fill in the end. J is TRBJ2-2 and V is TRBV5-1, with D perhaps TRBD2 (6 bases). The germline gives CDR1 SGHRS, CDR2 YFSETQ. Between the trimmed V and J ends, which lost 4 bases and 2 bases, there was a span of 12 bases. CDR3 length equals 15 residues. The CDR3 loop reads CASSPLGGNTGELFF. CDR3 bases read: TGCGCCAGCAGCCCCCTCGGGGGTAACACCGGGGAG. The full variable domain, in which reference TRBV5-1 and TRBJ2-2 provide the parts outside the CDR3, is KAGVTQTPRYLIKTRGQQVTLSCSPISGHRSVSWYQQTPGQGLQFLFEYFSETQRNKGNFPGRFSGRQFSNSRSEMNVSTLELGDSALYLCASSPLGGNTGELFFGEGSRLTVL.

At least ten counts were recorded for this clone. At one of its ends the junction is not consistent with the germline gene, which may arise from a read error. Sequencing ends 3 residues short of the CDR3 end; the germline J gene provides the rest. The gene calls are TRBV4-2 and TRBJ2-7, with unresolved D. From germline, CDR1 is LGHNA and CDR2 YNFKEQ. This CDR3 has 13 amino acids. Incomplete CDR3 DNA: TGCGCCAGCAGCCAAGAATTCGGCTACGAG. Translated: CASSQEFGYE. The full CDR3 protein is CASSQEFGYEQYF.

Ten or more counts support this clone. The CDR3 end falls 3 residues outside the read, so it is completed with the germline J gene. The rearrangement uses TRBV7-2 and TRBJ2-7; 7 bases agree with TRBD1. V gave up 5 bases and J gave up 2 bases; unmatched junction bases: 9. CDR1 SGHTA and CDR2 FQGNSA come from the germline V gene. The CDR3 has 15 residues. The sequenced CDR3 bases are TGTGCCAGCAGCCTGACAGGGACGGGTGCCTACGAG. It is translated as CASSLTGTGAYE. The whole CDR3 protein is CASSLTGTGAYEQYF.

By proportion, this clone is medium-sized (0.01 to 0.1%). CDR3 DNA, as far as it was read: TGTGCCATCAGTAACAACACAGGGGCCGATACG. Amino acids: CAISNNTGADT. The full CDR3 is CAISNNTGADTQYF. The chain employs TRBV10-3 and TRBJ2-3; 7 nucleotides agree with TRBD1. The observed sequence ends 3 residues before the CDR3 terminus, with the missing tail filled in from the germline J gene. V was clipped by 5 bases and J by 6 bases; unmatched bases: 8. The CDR3 has 14 residues. Germline V gives CDR1 ENHRY, CDR2 SYGVKD.

This clone has a count of ten or more. The read is 3 residues too short to cover the CDR3 end, so that end is filled in from the germline J gene. The genes are TRBV20-1 and TRBJ2-2; D is possibly TRBD2 (6 bases). The CDR3 sequence is 14 residues long. The germline V gene encodes CDR1 DFQATT and CDR2 SNEGSKA (reference sequence). V gave up 1 base and J gave up 7 bases, with 13 bases separating them. The CDR3 loop is CSARAPSVYGELFF. CDR3 bases read: TGCAGTGCTAGAGCCCCTAGCGTATACGGGGAG.

This clone was counted many times. The CDR3 loop reads CASSPRSGQGQPNTEAFF. The sequenced part of the CDR3 DNA is TGTGCCAGCTCACCACGGTCCGGTCAGGGGCAGCCGAACACTGAA. The V and J genes are TRBV18 and TRBJ1-1; D is perhaps TRBD1 (6 bases). From the germline J gene comes the end of the CDR3, since the read stops 3 residues before it. V was pared by 1 base and J by 1 base, with 19 bases between. CDR1 is KGHSH and CDR2 is LQKENI in the germline V gene. The CDR3 runs to 18 residues. Full variable domain (remainder filled in from reference TRBV18 and TRBJ1-1): NAGVMQNPRHLVRRRGQEARLRCSPMKGHSHVYWYRQLPEEGLKFMVYLQKENIIDESGMPKERFSAEFPKEGPSILRIQQVVRGDSAAYFCASSPRSGQGQPNTEAFFGQGTRLTVV.